These 25 T cell receptor beta chains were all obtained from the same sample, sequenced in a study of blood T cell repertoires in COVID-19. The assay was immunoSEQ multiplex PCR, and TCRdb's table has in-frame clones only and misses some. The sample holds about 59,000 clones; 70% to 80% are singletons and the top ten take 9.7%. Sequences were obtained from peripheral blood. All receptors derive from a human donor in a cohort sampled during active COVID-19.

J is TRBJ2-1 and V is TRBV30; maybe TRBD2 (7 bases). V gave up 8 bases and J gave up 4 bases, with 15 bases separating them. CDR1 GTSNPN and CDR2 SVGIG come from the germline V gene (reference sequence). This CDR3 region has 13 residues. Here the CDR3 reads CAGNEGGYNEQFF. In DNA, the CDR3 is TGTGCCGGGAACGAGGGGGGGTACAATGAGCAGTTCTTC.

This rearrangement joins TRBV28 to TRBJ2-7; no firm D call. V dropped 5 bases and J dropped 1 base, with 15 bases sitting between them. The CDR3 extends over 15 amino acids. From germline, CDR1 is MDHEN and CDR2 SYDVKM. Written as DNA, the CDR3 is TGTGCCAGCAGTACCCCCGAGGCCCGTTCCTACGAGCAGTACTTC. Encoded protein: CASSTPEARSYEQYF.

This chain links TRBV3-1 (or the pseudogene TRBV3-2) with TRBJ2-7, with TRBD2 matching 8 bases. This CDR3 contains 15 residues. Germline lookup yields CDR1 LGHDT and CDR2 YNNKEL (reference sequence). V shed 4 bases, J shed 0 bases, and the junction held 5 bases outside the gene matches. This CDR3 is CASSLGRASSYEQYF. The CDR3 coding sequence is TGTGCCAGCAGCCTCGGGAGGGCCAGCTCCTACGAGCAGTACTTC.

This chain links TRBV5-4 with TRBJ2-7, with D possibly being TRBD1 (7 bases). Germline V lookup: CDR1 SGHNT, CDR2 YYREEE (reference sequence). Trimming left V 4 bases short and J 6 bases short, with 14 bases between. The CDR3 is 13 amino acids. The CDR3 nucleotides read TGTGCCAGCAGCCAGGGGGGCAGGAGCGAGCAGTACTTC. Protein sequence: CASSQGGRSEQYF.

The gene calls are TRBV29-1 and TRBJ2-5; D is ambiguous. The ends were cut back, 4 bases at V and 5 bases at J, with 8 bases in the middle. In germline, CDR1 is SQVTM, CDR2 ANQGSEA. The CDR3 consists of 11 residues. For the CDR3, the DNA is TGCAGCGTTGGCAAACGGGAGACCCAGTACTTC. Its translation is CSVGKRETQYF. Looking up the rest from reference TRBV29-1 and TRBJ2-5 gives the full variable domain: SAVISQKPSRDICQRGTSLTIQCQVDSQVTMMFWYRQQPGQSLTLIATANQGSEATYESGFVIDKFPISRPNLTFSTLTVSNMSPEDSSIYLCSVGKRETQYFGPGTRLLVL.

The genes are TRBV10-3 and TRBJ1-2, with D hard to call. The germline CDR1 and CDR2 sequences are ENHRY and SYGVKD. The CDR3 totals 15 residues. Trimming removed 0 bases at V and 4 bases at J, with 12 bases between. The CDR3 loop reads CAISESKLALYGYTF. The CDR3 DNA is TGTGCCATCAGTGAGTCGAAATTGGCCCTCTATGGCTACACCTTC.

V and J are TRBV18 and TRBJ2-7; D is ambiguous. The CDR3 loop spans 12 amino acids. V shed 0 bases and J shed 3 bases, with 3 bases lying between them. The germline gives CDR1 KGHSH, CDR2 LQKENI. CDR3 residues: CASSPPSYEQYF. The CDR3 DNA reads TGTGCCAGCTCACCACCGAGCTACGAGCAGTACTTC.

V usage is TRBV3-1 (or the pseudogene TRBV3-2) and J usage is TRBJ2-1; 9 nucleotides agree with TRBD1. Losses at the gene ends were 7 bases for V and 7 bases for J; bases not matched to a gene: 11. Germline CDR1 reads LGHDT; CDR2 reads YNNKEL (reference sequence). The CDR3 runs 15 residues. The CDR3 DNA reads TGTGCCAGCATCTCTGGGACAGGGAGCGGAAATGAGCAGTTCTTC. It codes for CASISGTGSGNEQFF.

The genes are TRBV28 and TRBJ2-7; no reliable D call. V was cut by 8 bases and J by 4 bases, with 6 bases left in between. The germline gives CDR1 MDHEN, CDR2 SYDVKM. The CDR3 runs 10 residues. The CDR3 bases are TGTGCCAGCGCCCGGTACGAGCAGTACTTC. Translation: CASARYEQYF.

V gene TRBV7-9 combines with J gene TRBJ2-7; 8 bases align to TRBD2. The germline gives CDR1 SEHNR, CDR2 FQNEAQ (reference sequence). The CDR3 consists of 15 residues. V shed 6 bases, J shed 2 bases, and the junction held 9 bases outside the gene matches. DNA of the CDR3: TGTGCCAGCAGTTCCACGGGAGGGCCCCCCTACGAGCAGTACTTC. Translated, it gives CASSSTGGPPYEQYF.

V and J are TRBV11-2 and TRBJ1-3; no reliable D call. The V gene lost 3 bases and the J gene lost 2 bases, with 5 bases spanning the gap. CDR1 and CDR2 from the germline V gene are SGHAT and FQNNGV. This CDR3 is built from 13 residues. CDR3: CASSLTAGNTIYF. The CDR3 DNA reads as TGTGCCAGCAGCTTGACTGCTGGAAACACCATATATTTT.

This clone showed up just a few times. The rearrangement joins TRBV2 to TRBJ2-7; 11 bases match TRBD2. The CDR3 has 12 residues. V lost 5 bases and J lost 6; bases outside the gene matches: 0. CDR1 and CDR2 (germline): SNHLY, FYNNEI. The CDR3 loop is CASSLAGGEQYF. DNA for the CDR3: TGTGCCAGCAGTCTAGCGGGGGGCGAGCAGTACTTC.

The chain is built from TRBV3-1 (or the pseudogene TRBV3-2) and TRBJ2-3, with 7 bases identical to TRBD2. The V segment lost 0 bases and the J segment 6 bases; nucleotides outside the gene matches: 6. The CDR3 has 15 residues. CDR1 is LGHDT and CDR2 is YNNKEL in the germline V gene (reference sequence). CDR3 nucleotides: TGTGCCAGCAGCCAAGAACGGGGGAGGGAGGATACGCAGTATTTT. Protein: CASSQERGREDTQYF.

The chain is built from TRBV11-2 and TRBJ2-1; 8 bases are a match to TRBD1. The CDR3 has 12 amino acids. Germline V gene sequence: CDR1 SGHAT, CDR2 FQNNGV. V lost 6 bases and J lost 12; bases outside the gene matches: 7. The CDR3 here is CASSSGQGGQFF. The DNA of the CDR3 is TGTGCCAGCAGTTCTGGACAGGGCGGGCAGTTCTTC.

The rearrangement joins TRBV4-3 to TRBJ2-6; D remains ambiguous. The V gene lost 0 bases and the J gene lost 0 bases, with 9 bases spanning the gap. The CDR3 consists of 17 residues. The V gene's germline CDR1 is LGHNA and CDR2 YSLEER. Here the CDR3 DNA reads TGCGCCAGCAGCCAAGAAGGCGACAACTCTGGGGCCAACGTCCTGACTTTC. Its translation: CASSQEGDNSGANVLTF.

This chain joins TRBV9 and TRBJ2-7, with D unresolved. The CDR3 extends over 15 amino acids. V was clipped by 4 bases and J by 0 bases, with 14 bases between them. The germline V gene has CDR1 SGDLS and CDR2 YYNGEE. The CDR3: CASSLGNSFSYEQYF. In DNA form, the CDR3 reads TGTGCCAGCAGCCTAGGTAACTCCTTCTCCTACGAGCAGTACTTC. The full variable domain, rest sourced from reference TRBV9 and TRBJ2-7, is DSGVTQTPKHLITATGQRVTLRCSPRSGDLSVYWYQQSLDQGLQFLIQYYNGEERAKGNILERFSAQQFPDLHSELNLSSLELGDSALYFCASSLGNSFSYEQYFGPGTRLTVT.

CDR3 bases: TGTGCCAGCAGCTCACCGGGACAGGGGGCTCAGCGGGAGGTCAATGAGCAGTTCTTC. As protein: CASSSPGQGAQREVNEQFF. This rearrangement joins TRBV7-8 to TRBJ2-1; 12 bases map to TRBD1. The V segment lost 4 bases and the J segment 6 bases; nucleotides outside the gene matches: 16. The CDR3 spans 19 residues. Germline V lookup: CDR1 SGHVS, CDR2 FQNEAQ.

For the CDR3, the DNA is TGTGCCAGCAGCGTAGGGACAGGGGGCTACAATGAGCAGTTCTTC. This encodes CASSVGTGGYNEQFF. The J gene is TRBJ2-1, the V gene TRBV9, with 10 bases lining up with TRBD1. In germline, CDR1 is SGDLS, CDR2 YYNGEE. With 0 bases clipped from V and 3 bases from J, the junction kept 0 bases outside the gene matches. The CDR3 sequence is 15 residues long.

This chain links TRBV24-1 with TRBJ2-1; D perhaps matches TRBD1 (6 bases). The length of the CDR3 is 15 residues. The V gene lost 4 bases and the J gene lost 2 bases, with 11 bases spanning the gap. Per the germline V gene, CDR1 is KGHDR and CDR2 is SFDVKD. The CDR3 DNA is TGTGCCACCAGTGAACAGGGAAGCGCCTACAATGAGCAGTTCTTC. Translation gives CATSEQGSAYNEQFF.

This chain connects TRBV20-1 to TRBJ2-5; no definite D call. The CDR3 is 10 residues long. Trimming cost V 6 bases and J 3 bases, with 5 bases left between them. Germline assignment: CDR1 DFQATT and CDR2 SNEGSKA (reference sequence). The CDR3 nucleotides read TGCAGTGCCGTAAAAGAGACCCAGTACTTC. As protein: CSAVKETQYF.

The CDR3 spells CASSHSVGIQGEQFF. CDR3 sequence (DNA): TGTGCCAGCAGCCACTCTGTGGGGATACAGGGTGAGCAGTTCTTC. V gene TRBV7-2 combines with J gene TRBJ2-1; D may be TRBD1 (6 bases). Germline V gene data show CDR1 as SGHTA and CDR2 as FQGNSA. V lost 5 bases, J lost 9 bases, and 20 bases lay in between. This CDR3 has 15 amino acids.

V is TRBV7-2 and J is TRBJ2-7, with 9 bases aligning to TRBD2. CDR3 length: 18 residues. J gave up 5 bases and V 1 base, and 15 bases lay outside the gene matches. Germline lookup yields CDR1 SGHTA and CDR2 FQGNSA. CDR3 in amino acids: CASSLERSLAGHGDEQYF. DNA of the CDR3: TGTGCCAGCAGCTTAGAGAGGTCACTAGCGGGCCACGGGGACGAGCAGTACTTC.

The chain couples TRBV7-2 to TRBJ2-1; 10 bases are shared with TRBD2. Unmatched junction bases numbered 7, after V lost 1 base and J lost 7 bases. The CDR3 runs 16 residues. Germline values: CDR1 SGHTA, CDR2 FQGNSA. The CDR3 spells CASSLVASGSKNEQFF. For the CDR3, the DNA is TGTGCCAGCAGCTTAGTGGCTAGCGGGAGTAAGAATGAGCAGTTCTTC. Together with reference TRBV7-2 and TRBJ2-1, the CDR3 gives the full variable domain: GAGVSQSPSNKVTEKGKDVELRCDPISGHTALYWYRQSLGQGLEFLIYFQGNSAPDKSGLPSDRFSAERTGGSVSTLTIQRTQQEDSAVYLCASSLVASGSKNEQFFGPGTRLTVL.

The chain uses TRBV28 and TRBJ2-7; the match to TRBD1 covers 10 bases. This CDR3 region has 13 residues. J lost 1 base, V lost 10 bases, and 4 bases had no gene match. Germline CDR1 reads MDHEN; CDR2 reads SYDVKM. The CDR3 bases are TGTGCCACCCAGGACAGGGGGTCCTACGAGCAGTACTTC. Translation: CATQDRGSYEQYF.

The rearrangement links TRBV18 to TRBJ2-1, with 7 bases aligning to TRBD1. Per the germline V gene, CDR1 is KGHSH and CDR2 is LQKENI. With 5 bases clipped from V and 4 bases from J, the junction kept 8 bases outside the gene matches. There are 15 residues in the CDR3. The CDR3 loop reads CASSSPGQIYNEQFF. CDR3 coding DNA: TGTGCCAGCTCATCCCCGGGACAGATATACAATGAGCAGTTCTTC.